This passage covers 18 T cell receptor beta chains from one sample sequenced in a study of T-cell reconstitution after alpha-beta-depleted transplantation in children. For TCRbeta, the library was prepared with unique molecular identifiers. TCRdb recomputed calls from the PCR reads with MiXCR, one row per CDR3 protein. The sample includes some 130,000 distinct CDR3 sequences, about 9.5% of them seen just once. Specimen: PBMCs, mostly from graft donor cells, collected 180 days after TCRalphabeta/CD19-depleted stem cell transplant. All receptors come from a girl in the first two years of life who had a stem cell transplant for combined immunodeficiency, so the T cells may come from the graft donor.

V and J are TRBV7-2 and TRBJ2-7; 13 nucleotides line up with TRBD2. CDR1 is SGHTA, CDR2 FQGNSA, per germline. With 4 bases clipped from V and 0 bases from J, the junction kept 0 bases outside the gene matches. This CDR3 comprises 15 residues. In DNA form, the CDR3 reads TGTGCCAGCAGCTGGACTAGCGGGAGCTCCTACGAGCAGTACTTC. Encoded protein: CASSWTSGSSYEQYF.

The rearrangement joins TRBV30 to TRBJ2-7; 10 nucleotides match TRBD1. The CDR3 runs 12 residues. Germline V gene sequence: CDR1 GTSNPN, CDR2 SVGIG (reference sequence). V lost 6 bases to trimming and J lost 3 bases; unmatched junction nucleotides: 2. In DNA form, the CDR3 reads TGTGCCTGCGACAGGGGGCTCTACGAGCAGTACTTC. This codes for CACDRGLYEQYF.

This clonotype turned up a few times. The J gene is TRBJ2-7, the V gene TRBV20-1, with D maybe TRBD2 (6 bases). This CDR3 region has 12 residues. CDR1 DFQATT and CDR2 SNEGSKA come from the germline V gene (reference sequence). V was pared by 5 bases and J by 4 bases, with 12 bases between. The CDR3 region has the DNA TGCAGTGCTCCCCCGGGGGAATACGAGCAGTACTTC. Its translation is CSAPPGEYEQYF.

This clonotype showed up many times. The CDR3, as DNA: TGTGCCATCAGTCAGAATCTATTTCAGGGTGATACGCAGTATTTT. This translates into CAISQNLFQGDTQYF. The chain links TRBV10-3 to TRBJ2-3, with D perhaps matching TRBD1 (5 bases). There are 15 residues in the CDR3. Trimming pared 5 bases from V and 6 bases from J, leaving 18 bases between. Germline V gene sequence: CDR1 ENHRY, CDR2 SYGVKD.

In nucleotides, the CDR3 is TGTGCCAGCAGTCTCTTCACTGAAGCTTTCTTT. Its protein product is CASSLFTEAFF. V is TRBV12-3 or TRBV12-4 and J is TRBJ1-1; no reliable D call. V was trimmed by 5 bases and J by 4 bases, leaving 5 bases between them. This CDR3 is 11 amino acids long.

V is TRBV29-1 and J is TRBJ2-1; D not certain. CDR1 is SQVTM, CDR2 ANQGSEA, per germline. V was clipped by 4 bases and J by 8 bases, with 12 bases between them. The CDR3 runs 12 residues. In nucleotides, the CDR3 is TGCAGCGTTGCTTTAATCGGAGATGAGCAGTTCTTC. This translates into CSVALIGDEQFF.

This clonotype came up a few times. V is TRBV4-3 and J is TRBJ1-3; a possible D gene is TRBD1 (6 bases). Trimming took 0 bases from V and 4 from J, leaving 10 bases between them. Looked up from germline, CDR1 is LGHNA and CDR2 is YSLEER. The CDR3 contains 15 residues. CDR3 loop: CASSQELDRGNTIYF. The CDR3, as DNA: TGCGCCAGCAGCCAAGAGCTCGACAGGGGAAACACCATATATTTT.

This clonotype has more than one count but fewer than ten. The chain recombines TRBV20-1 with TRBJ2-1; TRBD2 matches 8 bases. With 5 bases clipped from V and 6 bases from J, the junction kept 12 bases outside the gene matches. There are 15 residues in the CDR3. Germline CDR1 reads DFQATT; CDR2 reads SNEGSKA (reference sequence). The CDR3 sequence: CSAPQREWISNEQFF. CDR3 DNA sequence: TGCAGTGCTCCCCAGCGGGAGTGGATTAGCAATGAGCAGTTCTTC.

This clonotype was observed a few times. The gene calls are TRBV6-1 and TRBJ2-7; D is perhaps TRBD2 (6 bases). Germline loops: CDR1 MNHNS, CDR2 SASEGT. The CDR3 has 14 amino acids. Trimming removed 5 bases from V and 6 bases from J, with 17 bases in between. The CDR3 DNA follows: TGTGCCAGCAGTCCCCCGGGTCTCGGGGGCGAGCAGTACTTC. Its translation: CASSPPGLGGEQYF.

The CDR3 loop is CSARDQELASNEQFF. The DNA for the CDR3 is TGCAGTGCTAGAGATCAAGAACTAGCCAGCAATGAGCAGTTCTTC. The rearrangement joins TRBV20-1 to TRBJ2-1; possibly TRBD2 for D (6 bases). Trimming pared 0 bases from V and 6 bases from J, leaving 15 bases between. CDR1 is DFQATT and CDR2 is SNEGSKA in the germline V gene (reference sequence). The CDR3 consists of 15 residues.

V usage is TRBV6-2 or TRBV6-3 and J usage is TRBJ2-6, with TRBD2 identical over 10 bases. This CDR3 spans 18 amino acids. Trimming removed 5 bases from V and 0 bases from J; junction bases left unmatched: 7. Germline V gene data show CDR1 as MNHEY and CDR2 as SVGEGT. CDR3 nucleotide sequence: TGTGCCAGCAGTCTCCGACTAGCGGGTTCCTCTGGGGCCAACGTCCTGACTTTC. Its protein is CASSLRLAGSSGANVLTF.

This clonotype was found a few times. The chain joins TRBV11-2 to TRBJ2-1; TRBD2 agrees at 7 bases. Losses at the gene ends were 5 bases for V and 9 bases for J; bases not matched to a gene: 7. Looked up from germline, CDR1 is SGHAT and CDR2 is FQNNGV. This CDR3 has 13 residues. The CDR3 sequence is CASSPLLAIEQFF. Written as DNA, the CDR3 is TGTGCCAGCAGCCCCCTACTAGCGATTGAGCAGTTCTTC.

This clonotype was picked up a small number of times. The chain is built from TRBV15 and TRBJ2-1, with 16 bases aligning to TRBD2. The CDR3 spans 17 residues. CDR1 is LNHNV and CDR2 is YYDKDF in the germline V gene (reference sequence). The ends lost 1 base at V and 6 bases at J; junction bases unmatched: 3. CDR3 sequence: CATSRVGLAGGRNEQFF. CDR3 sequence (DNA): TGTGCCACCAGCAGAGTGGGACTAGCGGGGGGGCGCAATGAGCAGTTCTTC.

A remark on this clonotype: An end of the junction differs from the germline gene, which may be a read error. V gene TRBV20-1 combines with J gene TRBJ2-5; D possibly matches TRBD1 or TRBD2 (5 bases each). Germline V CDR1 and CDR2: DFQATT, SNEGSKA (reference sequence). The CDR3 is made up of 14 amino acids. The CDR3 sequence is CSAQRGANQETKYF. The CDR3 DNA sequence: TGCAGTGCCCAGAGGGGAGCCAACCAAGAGACCAAGTACTTC.

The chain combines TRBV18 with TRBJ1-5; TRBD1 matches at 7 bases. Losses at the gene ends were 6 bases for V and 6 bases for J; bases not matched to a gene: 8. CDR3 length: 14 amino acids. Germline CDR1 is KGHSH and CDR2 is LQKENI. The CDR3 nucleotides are TGTGCCAGCTCTACCTCAGGGGGGGCTCAGCCCCAGCATTTT. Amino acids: CASSTSGGAQPQHF.

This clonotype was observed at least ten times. The CDR3 nucleotides are TGTGCCAGCACCGGATATGGGCGTTTCGAGCAGTACTTC. Its translation is CASTGYGRFEQYF. The V call is TRBV7-2, the J call TRBJ2-7; D unresolved. With 7 bases removed from V and 6 bases from J, the gap between germline ends came to 16 bases. This CDR3 region has 13 residues. CDR1 SGHTA and CDR2 FQGNSA come from the germline V gene.

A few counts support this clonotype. CDR3 nucleotide sequence: TGCAGTGCTAGAGAGGCGAATCTAACGGGGGGTGCGACCCAGTACTTC. This sequence encodes CSAREANLTGGATQYF. The gene calls are TRBV20-1 and TRBJ2-5; TRBD2 matches at 7 bases. Trimming removed 0 bases from V and 7 bases from J; junction bases left unmatched: 14. CDR1 is DFQATT and CDR2 is SNEGSKA in the germline V gene (reference sequence). This CDR3 has 16 residues.

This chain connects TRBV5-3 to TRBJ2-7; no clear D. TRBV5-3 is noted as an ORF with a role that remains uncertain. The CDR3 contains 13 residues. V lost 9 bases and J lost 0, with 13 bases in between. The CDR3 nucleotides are TGTGCCATGAGCTTAAGGCTCTCCTACGAGCAGTACTTC. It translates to CAMSLRLSYEQYF.